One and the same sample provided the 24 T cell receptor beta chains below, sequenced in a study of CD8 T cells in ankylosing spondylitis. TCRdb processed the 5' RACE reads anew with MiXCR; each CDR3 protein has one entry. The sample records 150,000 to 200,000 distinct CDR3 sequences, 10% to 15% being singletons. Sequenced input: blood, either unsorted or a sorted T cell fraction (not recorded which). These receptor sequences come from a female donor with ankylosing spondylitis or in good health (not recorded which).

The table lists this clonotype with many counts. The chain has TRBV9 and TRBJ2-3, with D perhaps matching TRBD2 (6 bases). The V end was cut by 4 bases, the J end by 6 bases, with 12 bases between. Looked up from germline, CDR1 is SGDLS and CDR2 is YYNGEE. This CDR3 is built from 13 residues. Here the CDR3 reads CASSSGDWDTQYF. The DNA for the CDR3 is TGTGCCAGCAGCTCTGGGGACTGGGATACGCAGTATTTT.

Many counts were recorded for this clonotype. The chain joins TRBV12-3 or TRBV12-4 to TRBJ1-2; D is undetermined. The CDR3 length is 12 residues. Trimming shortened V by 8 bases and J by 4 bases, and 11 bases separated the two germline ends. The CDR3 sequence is CASLHDAYGYTF. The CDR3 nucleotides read TGTGCCAGCCTTCACGACGCCTATGGCTACACCTTC.

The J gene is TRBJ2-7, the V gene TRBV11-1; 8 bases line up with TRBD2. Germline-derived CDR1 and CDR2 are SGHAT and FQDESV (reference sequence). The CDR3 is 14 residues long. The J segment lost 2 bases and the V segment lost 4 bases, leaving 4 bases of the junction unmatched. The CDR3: CASSSPGLAYEQYF. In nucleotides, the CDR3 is TGTGCCAGCAGCTCCCCGGGACTAGCCTACGAGCAGTACTTC.

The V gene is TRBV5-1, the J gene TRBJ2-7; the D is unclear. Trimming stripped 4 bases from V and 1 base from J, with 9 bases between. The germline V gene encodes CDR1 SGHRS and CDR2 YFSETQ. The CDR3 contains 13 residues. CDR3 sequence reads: CASSLGHSYEQYF. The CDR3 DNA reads TGCGCCAGCAGCCTCGGGCATTCCTACGAGCAGTACTTC.

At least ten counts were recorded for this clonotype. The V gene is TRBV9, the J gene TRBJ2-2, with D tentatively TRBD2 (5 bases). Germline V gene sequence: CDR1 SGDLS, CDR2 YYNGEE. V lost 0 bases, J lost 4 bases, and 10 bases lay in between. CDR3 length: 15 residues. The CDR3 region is CASSVVDFPTGELFF. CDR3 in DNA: TGTGCCAGCAGCGTAGTGGACTTCCCCACCGGGGAGCTGTTTTTT.

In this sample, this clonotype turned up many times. CDR3 in DNA: TGTGCCAGTAGTAGTCCCATTAGCTACGAGCAGTACTTC. This translates into CASSSPISYEQYF. The chain combines TRBV19 with TRBJ2-7; D gene ambiguous. The CDR3 runs 13 residues. Trimming cost V 4 bases and J 3 bases, with 10 bases left between them. Per the germline V gene, CDR1 is LNHDA and CDR2 is SQIVND (reference sequence).

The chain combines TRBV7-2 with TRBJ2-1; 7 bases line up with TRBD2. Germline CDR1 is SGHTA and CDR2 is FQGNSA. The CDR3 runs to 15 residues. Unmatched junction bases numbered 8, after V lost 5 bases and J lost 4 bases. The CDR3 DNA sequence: TGTGCCAGCAGCGCCCAAGAAGCGGGGTACAATGAGCAGTTCTTC. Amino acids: CASSAQEAGYNEQFF.

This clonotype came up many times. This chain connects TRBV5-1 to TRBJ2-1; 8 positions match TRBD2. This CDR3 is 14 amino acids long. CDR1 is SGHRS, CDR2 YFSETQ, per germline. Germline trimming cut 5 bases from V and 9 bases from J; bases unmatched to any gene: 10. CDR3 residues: CASRSRTSSGEQFF. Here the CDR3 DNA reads TGCGCCAGCAGATCGAGGACTAGCTCTGGTGAGCAGTTCTTC.

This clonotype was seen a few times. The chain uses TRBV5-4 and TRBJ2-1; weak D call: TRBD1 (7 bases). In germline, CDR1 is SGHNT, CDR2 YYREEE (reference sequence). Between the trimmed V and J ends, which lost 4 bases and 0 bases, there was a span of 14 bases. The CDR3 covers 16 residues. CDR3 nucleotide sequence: TGTGCCAGCAGCGCTGGCAGGGGGGTCTCCTACAATGAGCAGTTCTTC. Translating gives CASSAGRGVSYNEQFF.

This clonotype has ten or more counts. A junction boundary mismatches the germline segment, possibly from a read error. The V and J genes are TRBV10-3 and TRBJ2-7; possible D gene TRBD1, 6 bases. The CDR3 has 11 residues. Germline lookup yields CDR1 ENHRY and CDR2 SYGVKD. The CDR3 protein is CAIIINGQSIF. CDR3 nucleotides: TGTGCCATCATAATCAATGGACAGAGCATATTC.

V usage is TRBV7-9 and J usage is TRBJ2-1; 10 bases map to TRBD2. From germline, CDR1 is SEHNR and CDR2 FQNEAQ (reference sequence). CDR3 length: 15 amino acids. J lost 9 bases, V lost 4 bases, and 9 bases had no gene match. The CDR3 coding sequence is TGTGCCAGCAGCTCCACTAGCGGGATCGAAGTTGAGCAGTTCTTC. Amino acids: CASSSTSGIEVEQFF.

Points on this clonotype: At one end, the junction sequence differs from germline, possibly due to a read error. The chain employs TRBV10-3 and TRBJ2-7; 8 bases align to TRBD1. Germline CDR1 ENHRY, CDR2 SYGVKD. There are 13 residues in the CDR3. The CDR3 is CTITGNDRGEQYF. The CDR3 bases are TGTACCATCACAGGGAACGACAGGGGCGAGCAGTACTTC.

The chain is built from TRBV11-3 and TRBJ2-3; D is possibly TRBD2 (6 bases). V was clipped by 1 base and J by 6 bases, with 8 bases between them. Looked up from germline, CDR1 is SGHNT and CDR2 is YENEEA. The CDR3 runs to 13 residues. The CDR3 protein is CASSLAGEDTQYF. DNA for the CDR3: TGTGCCAGCAGCTTAGCGGGAGAGGATACGCAGTATTTT.

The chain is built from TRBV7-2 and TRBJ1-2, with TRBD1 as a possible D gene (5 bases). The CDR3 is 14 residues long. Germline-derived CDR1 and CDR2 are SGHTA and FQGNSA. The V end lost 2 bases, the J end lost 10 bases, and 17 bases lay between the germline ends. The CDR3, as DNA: TGTGCCAGCAGCTTACCCCGGACACCCGGTCTCTACACCTTC. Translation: CASSLPRTPGLYTF.

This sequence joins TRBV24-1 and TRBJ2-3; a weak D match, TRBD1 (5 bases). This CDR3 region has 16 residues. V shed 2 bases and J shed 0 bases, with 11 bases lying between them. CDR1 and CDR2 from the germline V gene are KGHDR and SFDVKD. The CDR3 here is CATSDWGRTSTDTQYF. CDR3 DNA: TGTGCCACCAGTGATTGGGGCAGAACTAGCACAGATACGCAGTATTTT.

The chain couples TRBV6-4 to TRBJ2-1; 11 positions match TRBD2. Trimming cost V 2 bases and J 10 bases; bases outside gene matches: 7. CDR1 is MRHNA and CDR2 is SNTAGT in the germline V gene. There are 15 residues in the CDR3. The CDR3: CASSDSTSGSREQFF. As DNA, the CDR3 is TGTGCCAGCAGTGACAGCACTAGCGGGAGTCGGGAGCAGTTCTTC.

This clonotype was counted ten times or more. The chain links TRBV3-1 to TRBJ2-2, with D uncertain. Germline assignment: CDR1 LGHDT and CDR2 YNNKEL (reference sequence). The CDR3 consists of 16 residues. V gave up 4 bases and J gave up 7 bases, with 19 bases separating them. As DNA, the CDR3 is TGTGCCAGCAGCCGCCGACGGAGAGGTGTTAACGGGGAGCTGTTTTTT. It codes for CASSRRRRGVNGELFF.

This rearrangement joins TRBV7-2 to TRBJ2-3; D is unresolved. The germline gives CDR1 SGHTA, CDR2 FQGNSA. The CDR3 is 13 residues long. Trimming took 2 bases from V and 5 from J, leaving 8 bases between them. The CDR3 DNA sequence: TGTGCCAGCAGCTTATCCCCGGGAGATACGCAGTATTTT. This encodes CASSLSPGDTQYF.

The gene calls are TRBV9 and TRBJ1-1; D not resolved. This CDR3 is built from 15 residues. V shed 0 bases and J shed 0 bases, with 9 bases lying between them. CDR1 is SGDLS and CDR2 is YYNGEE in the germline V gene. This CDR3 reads CASSVGSGLNTEAFF. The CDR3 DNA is TGTGCCAGCAGCGTAGGCTCGGGGTTGAACACTGAAGCTTTCTTT.

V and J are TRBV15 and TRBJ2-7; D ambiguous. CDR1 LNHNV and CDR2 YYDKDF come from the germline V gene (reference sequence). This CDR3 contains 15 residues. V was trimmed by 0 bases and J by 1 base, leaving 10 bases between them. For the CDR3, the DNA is TGTGCCACCAGCAGAGATCGGTCGGTGTCCTACGAGCAGTACTTC. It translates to CATSRDRSVSYEQYF.

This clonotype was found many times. The CDR3 bases are TGTGCCAGCAGCTTAGCGGTAGCGGGAGGTCCTCGCGCCTACAATGAGCAGTTCTTC. Protein sequence: CASSLAVAGGPRAYNEQFF. The V call is TRBV7-2, the J call TRBJ2-1; 10 bases map to TRBD2. The germline V gene encodes CDR1 SGHTA and CDR2 FQGNSA. The CDR3 runs to 19 residues. V shed 0 bases, J shed 2 bases, and the junction held 10 bases outside the gene matches.

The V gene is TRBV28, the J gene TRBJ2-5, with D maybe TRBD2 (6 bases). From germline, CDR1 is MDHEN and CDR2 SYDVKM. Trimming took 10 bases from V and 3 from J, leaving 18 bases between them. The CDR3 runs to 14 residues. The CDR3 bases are TGTGCCAACAATGAAGCGGGTAGGAAAGAGACCCAGTACTTC. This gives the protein CANNEAGRKETQYF.

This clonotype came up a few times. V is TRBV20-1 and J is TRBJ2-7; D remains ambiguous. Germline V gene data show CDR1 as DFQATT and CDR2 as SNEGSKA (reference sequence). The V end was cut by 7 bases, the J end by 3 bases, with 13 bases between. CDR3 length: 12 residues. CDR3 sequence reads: CSVKPGNYEQYF. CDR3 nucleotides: TGCAGTGTCAAACCAGGAAACTACGAGCAGTACTTC.

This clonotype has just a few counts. The CDR3 DNA is TGTGCCTGGGGGGGGGGCCTCGTGGGGAGCAATGAGCAGTTCTTC. It yields the protein CAWGGGLVGSNEQFF. V usage is TRBV28 and J usage is TRBJ2-1; D is perhaps TRBD2 (7 bases). The germline CDR1 and CDR2 sequences are MDHEN and SYDVKM. V lost 11 bases to trimming and J lost 6 bases, with 23 bases between them. The CDR3 totals 15 residues.